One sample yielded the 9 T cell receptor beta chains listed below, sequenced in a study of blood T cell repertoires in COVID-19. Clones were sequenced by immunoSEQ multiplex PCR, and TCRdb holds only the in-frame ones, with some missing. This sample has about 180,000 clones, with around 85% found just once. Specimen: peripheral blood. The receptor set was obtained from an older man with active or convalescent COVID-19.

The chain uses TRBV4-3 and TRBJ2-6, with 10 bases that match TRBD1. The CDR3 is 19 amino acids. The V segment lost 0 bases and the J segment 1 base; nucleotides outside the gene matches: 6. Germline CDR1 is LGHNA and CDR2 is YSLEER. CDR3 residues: CASSQDLGQGWSGANVLTF. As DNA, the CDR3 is TGCGCCAGCAGCCAAGATCTGGGACAGGGGTGGTCTGGGGCCAACGTCCTGACTTTC.

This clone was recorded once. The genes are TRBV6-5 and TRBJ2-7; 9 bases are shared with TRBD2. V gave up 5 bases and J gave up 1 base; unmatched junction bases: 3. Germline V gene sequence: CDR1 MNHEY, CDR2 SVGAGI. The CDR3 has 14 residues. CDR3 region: CASSKGLASYEQYF. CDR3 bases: TGTGCCAGCAGTAAGGGACTAGCATCCTACGAGCAGTACTTC.

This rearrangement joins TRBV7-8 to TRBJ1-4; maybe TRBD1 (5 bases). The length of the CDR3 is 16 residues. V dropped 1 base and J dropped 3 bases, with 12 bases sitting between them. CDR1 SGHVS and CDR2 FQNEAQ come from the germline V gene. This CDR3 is CASSLVFGRANEKLFF. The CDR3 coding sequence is TGTGCCAGCAGCTTAGTGTTCGGCAGGGCTAATGAAAAACTGTTTTTT.

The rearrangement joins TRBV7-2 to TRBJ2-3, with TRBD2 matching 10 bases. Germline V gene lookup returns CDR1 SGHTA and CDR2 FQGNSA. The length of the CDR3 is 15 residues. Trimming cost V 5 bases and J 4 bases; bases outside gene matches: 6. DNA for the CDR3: TGTGCCAGCAGCCCCCCGGGACTAGCGCCAGATACGCAGTATTTT. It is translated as CASSPPGLAPDTQYF.

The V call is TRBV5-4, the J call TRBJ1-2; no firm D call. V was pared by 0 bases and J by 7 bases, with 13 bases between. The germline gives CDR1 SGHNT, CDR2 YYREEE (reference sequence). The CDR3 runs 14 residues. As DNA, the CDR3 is TGTGCCAGCAGCTTGGATTCCGGGTATGTTGGCTACACCTTC. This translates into CASSLDSGYVGYTF.

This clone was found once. For the CDR3, the DNA is TGTGCCATCAGTGGGAGGACTAGCTGGGATGAGCAGTTCTTC. Translating gives CAISGRTSWDEQFF. The rearrangement uses TRBV10-3 and TRBJ2-1; TRBD2 matches 8 bases. Trimming took 4 bases from V and 8 from J; bases not matched to a gene: 7. Germline CDR1 ENHRY, CDR2 SYGVKD. The length of the CDR3 is 14 residues.

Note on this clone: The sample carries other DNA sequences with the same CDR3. DNA for the CDR3: TGTGCCAGCAGTTTAGTTCAATATGGCTACACCTTC. It specifies CASSLVQYGYTF. The chain couples TRBV12-3 or TRBV12-4 to TRBJ1-2; D gene uncertain. CDR3 length equals 12 residues. V was trimmed by 1 base and J by 5 bases, leaving 5 bases between them.

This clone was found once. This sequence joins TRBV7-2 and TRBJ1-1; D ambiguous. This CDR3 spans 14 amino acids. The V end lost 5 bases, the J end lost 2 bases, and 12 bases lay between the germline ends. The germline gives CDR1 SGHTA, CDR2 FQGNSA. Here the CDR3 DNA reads TGTGCCAGCAGCCGGGTAGCTAGCAACACTGAAGCTTTCTTT. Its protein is CASSRVASNTEAFF.

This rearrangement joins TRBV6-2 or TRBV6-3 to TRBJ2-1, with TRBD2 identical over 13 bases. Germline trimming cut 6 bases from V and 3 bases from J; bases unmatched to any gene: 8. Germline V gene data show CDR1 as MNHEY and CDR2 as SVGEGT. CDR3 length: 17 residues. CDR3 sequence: CASSPGLAGANYNEQFF. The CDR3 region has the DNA TGTGCCAGCAGCCCCGGACTAGCGGGGGCCAACTACAATGAGCAGTTCTTC.